One T cell receptor (beta chain) is described in this entry. Germline assignment: CDR1 SGHRS and CDR2 YFSETQ. Deletions cut 0 bases from V and 6 bases from J, with 18 bases between. This CDR3 is built from 16 residues. The data were taken from a study of blood T cells in healthy people across ages. The second PCR ran roughly 6 to 11 cycles with a sample-barcoded 5' primer and J-beta primers. TCRdb analysed the 5' RACE reads with MiXCR anew, one entry per CDR3 protein. The repertoire holds more than 500,000 distinct CDR3 sequences, with 27% as singletons. This sequence joins TRBV5-1 and TRBJ1-2, with D possibly matching TRBD1 (6 bases). This clonotype was sampled from a woman aged 65 to 85 in good health. The specimen was blood. The CDR3 spells CASSLGLLWDNDGYTF. CDR3 nucleotide sequence: TGCGCCAGCAGCTTGGGTCTCCTTTGGGACAACGATGGCTACACCTTC.